This TCR beta chain derives from a study of shared clonotypes between healthy human individuals. Study as a whole: CD8 memory received one plate per donor, CD8 naive two, CD4 memory three and CD4 naive three.

The CDR3 covers 12 residues. Trimming at V came to 8 bases and at J to 5 bases, leaving 1 base not matched to a gene. CDR1 and CDR2 (germline): MNHNY, SVGAGI (reference sequence). Data came from immunoSEQ multiplex PCR; TCRdb stores just in-frame clones and leaves some out. The sample has around 2,000,000 clones, about 93% seen once. Naive CD8 cells comprised CD45RO-negative, CCR7-positively selected cells, excluding terminally differentiated effector memory CD45RA+ cells. Each of the donors was a healthy adult who was HIV-negative and had not had a recent acute infection or vaccination. The donor cohort consisted entirely of Caucasian adults residing in Nashville, Tennessee.

The sequenced material came from naive CD8+ T cells from PBMCs. The clonotype was recovered from a man aged 18 to 30 in good health. Some clones in this sample may be carry-over from other donors' samples. The rearrangement links TRBV6-6 to TRBJ2-2; 8 bases are a match to TRBD2. CDR3 sequence reads: CASPGGTGELFF. CDR3 coding DNA: TGTGCCAGCCCGGGAGGGACCGGGGAGCTGTTTTTT.